These T cell receptor beta chains were read from a single sample in a study of control samples from healthy donors and cancer patients. Assay used: immunoSEQ multiplex PCR; TCRdb lists only in-frame clones, some missing. The data contain 100,000 to 150,000 clones, approximately 90% of them singletons. The specimen was blood. These receptors were taken from a man in his forties in good health. CDR3s include the opening cysteine and the closing phenylalanine or tryptophan. A D gene is named only where the DNA matches it firmly. Size values are once, few and many counts, or a class for expanded clones, and some rows have none.

j_call | d_call | v_call | clone_size | cdr3_nt | cdr3_aa
TRBJ1-6 | NA | TRBV5-1 | NA | TGCGCCAGCAGCTTGATGGGACCCGACCGAGCACCCCTCCACTTT | CASSLMGPDRAPLHF
TRBJ2-5 | TRBD1 | TRBV5-1 | NA | TGCGCCAGCAGATCCATGGGACAGGGTGCGGAGACCCAGTACTTC | CASRSMGQGAETQYF
TRBJ2-2 | TRBD2 | TRBV10-3 | NA | TGTGCCATCAGTGACCTCGGGGGGAACCTAAGGAACACCGGGGAGCTGTTTTTT | CAISDLGGNLRNTGELFF
TRBJ2-7 | TRBD1 | TRBV11-1 | NA | TGTGCCAGCAGCTTGACAGGGGCCTCCCACGAGCAGTACTTC | CASSLTGASHEQYF
TRBJ1-2 | NA | TRBV4-1 | NA | TGCGCCAGCAGCCAACAAAACAGTTATGGCTACACCTTC | CASSQQNSYGYTF
TRBJ2-2 | NA | TRBV7-9 | few | TGTGCCAGCCCCCCTATCGCGACTGTCGGGGAGCTGTTTTTT | CASPPIATVGELFF
TRBJ2-7 | TRBD1 | TRBV5-1 | NA | TGCGCCAGCCGGGACAGCTCCTACGAGCAGTACTTC | CASRDSSYEQYF
TRBJ1-4 | NA | TRBV2 | NA | TGTGCCAGCAGTGGAGTGGGTCTTGAAAAACTGTTTTTT | CASSGVGLEKLFF
TRBJ2-3 | NA | TRBV5-1 | NA | TGCGCCAGCAGTTCCGACCCGGGGACAGATACGCAGTATTTT | CASSSDPGTDTQYF
TRBJ1-6 | NA | TRBV2 | NA | TGTGCCAGCAAGGGGGGGTGGGGAGATACCTATAATTCACCCCTCCACTTT | CASKGGWGDTYNSPLHF
TRBJ2-7 | TRBD2 | TRBV5-1 | NA | TGCGCCAGCAGCTTCAACCCCAGACTAGCGGGGGGCCCCACCTACGAGCAGTACTTC | CASSFNPRLAGGPTYEQYF
TRBJ1-5 | TRBD1 | TRBV5-6 | once | TGTGCCAGCAGCTTCGGGACAGGGCGCGGGAATCAGCCCCAGCATTTT | CASSFGTGRGNQPQHF
TRBJ1-3 | NA | TRBV21-1 | NA | TGTGCCAGCAGCAAAGTTGGGGGGAGGGGCACCATATATTTT | CASSKVGGRGTIYF
TRBJ1-1 | NA | TRBV29-1 | NA | TGCAGCGTTGTGGGACGCCTTATGAACACTGAAGCTTTCTTT | CSVVGRLMNTEAFF
TRBJ2-7 | TRBD1 | TRBV29-1 | NA | TGCAGCGTCTTGACAGGGCCCTACGAGCAGTACTTC | CSVLTGPYEQYF
TRBJ1-6 | TRBD1 | TRBV4-1 | NA | TGCGCCAGCAGCCTTCAATTTACAGGGGGAGGTAATTCACCCCTCCACTTT | CASSLQFTGGGNSPLHF
TRBJ1-2 | NA | TRBV6-2/TRBV6-3 | NA | TGTGCCAGCAGTTACTCGATACCGAGACCGCTCAACTATGGCTACACCTTC | CASSYSIPRPLNYGYTF
TRBJ2-5 | NA | TRBV9 | NA | TGTGCCAGCAGCGCCAAAACGGGGTCAGAGACCCAGTACTTC | CASSAKTGSETQYF
TRBJ1-1 | TRBD1 | TRBV6-6 | NA | TGTGCCAGCAGACCAGACAGGGCTCACATGAACACTGAAGCTTTCTTT | CASRPDRAHMNTEAFF
TRBJ2-2 | TRBD2 | TRBV6-4 | NA | TGTGCCAGCTCGGCCGCACAGCGGGGGGGCGACATCCACACCGGGGAGCTGTTTTTT | CASSAAQRGGDIHTGELFF
TRBJ2-7 | TRBD1 | TRBV3-1/TRBV3-2 | NA | TGTGCCAGCAGCCTGAGACAGGGGTCAACCATAATGTACGAGCAGTACTTC | CASSLRQGSTIMYEQYF
TRBJ1-2 | NA | TRBV10-2 | NA | TGCGCCAGCAGTGAGATCGGTGCAGGCTCTAACTATGGCTACACCTTC | CASSEIGAGSNYGYTF
TRBJ2-3 | NA | TRBV6-5 | NA | TGTGCCAGCCTCCGGGACGGCACAGATACGCAGTATTTT | CASLRDGTDTQYF
TRBJ1-5 | NA | TRBV6-5 | NA | TGTGCCAGCAGTCTTGGGACCCATAGCAATCAGCCCCAGCATTTT | CASSLGTHSNQPQHF
TRBJ2-3 | NA | TRBV2 | NA | TGTGCCAGCAGTGAATGGGGACTTGACTTTTCGCAGTATTTT | CASSEWGLDFSQYF
TRBJ2-5 | TRBD2 | TRBV9 | NA | TGTGCCAGCAGCGGTCTAGCGGGGGGGCCGAAGACCCAGTACTTC | CASSGLAGGPKTQYF
TRBJ1-2 | NA | TRBV27 | NA | TGTGCCAGCAGGGATTCTCTCAAGTTCTATGGCTACACCTTC | CASRDSLKFYGYTF
TRBJ1-4 | NA | TRBV10-2 | NA | TGCGCCAGCAGTGAGCAGGGACGGGTTAATGAAAAACTGTTTTTT | CASSEQGRVNEKLFF
TRBJ1-2 | NA | TRBV7-8 | NA | TGTGCCAGCAGCCTCGACAGTTACTATGGCTACACCTTC | CASSLDSYYGYTF
TRBJ2-3 | TRBD2 | TRBV18 | NA | TGTGCCAGCTCACCGACGAGCGGGGGCACAGATACGCAGTATTTT | CASSPTSGGTDTQYF
TRBJ2-3 | NA | TRBV11-1 | NA | TGTGCCAGCAGTCTCAATTCAGATACGCAGTATTTT | CASSLNSDTQYF
TRBJ2-7 | NA | TRBV5-1 | NA | TGCGCCAGCAGGACGGACGGAGCCTACGAGCAGTACTTC | CASRTDGAYEQYF
TRBJ2-2 | TRBD2 | TRBV6-4 | NA | TGTGCCAGCAGTCTGTTTAGCGGGGGAGCGAACACCGGGGAGCTGTTTTTT | CASSLFSGGANTGELFF
TRBJ2-7 | TRBD1 | TRBV27 | NA | TGTGCCAGCAGTCTACGCCAATCCGGGACAGGGTTTCTGGAGCAGTACTTC | CASSLRQSGTGFLEQYF
TRBJ2-1 | NA | TRBV6-1 | NA | TGTGCCAGCAGTGACCGTCGACAGGCCGAGTTCTTC | CASSDRRQAEFF
TRBJ1-4 | TRBD1 | TRBV6-4 | NA | TGTGCCAGCAGGATACAGGGGGCGGTCACTAATGAAAAACTGTTTTTT | CASRIQGAVTNEKLFF
TRBJ1-4 | NA | TRBV5-1 | NA | TGCGCCAGCAGAATAGGCAGTAATGAAAAACTGTTTTTT | CASRIGSNEKLFF
TRBJ2-7 | TRBD2 | TRBV6-1 | NA | TGTGCCAGCAGTGAAGCGGAAGGACTAGCCACCTACGAGCAGTACTTC | CASSEAEGLATYEQYF
TRBJ2-5 | TRBD2 | TRBV6-5 | NA | TGTGCCAGCCACTTCGGGGGGTTTCAAGAGACCCAGTACTTC | CASHFGGFQETQYF
TRBJ1-1 | NA | TRBV6-2/TRBV6-3 | NA | TGTGCCAGCAGTTGGAGGGGGGTCCTGAGGGACACTGAAGCTTTCTTT | CASSWRGVLRDTEAFF
TRBJ2-1 | TRBD2 | TRBV28 | NA | TGTGCCAGCAGTTCTCCGACTAGCGGGGGGGGGAATGAGCAGTTCTTC | CASSSPTSGGGNEQFF
TRBJ2-5 | TRBD2 | TRBV5-1 | NA | TGCGCCAGCAGTTTAGCGGGGACTTTAAAGACCCAGTACTTC | CASSLAGTLKTQYF
TRBJ1-3 | TRBD1 | TRBV3-1/TRBV3-2 | NA | TGTGCCAGTAGGACAGGGGGCGTAGGAAACACCATATATTTT | CASRTGGVGNTIYF
TRBJ1-6 | NA | TRBV12-3/TRBV12-4 | NA | TGTGCCAGCAGTTTGACCGATAATTCACCCCTCCACTTT | CASSLTDNSPLHF
TRBJ2-5 | NA | TRBV28 | NA | TGTGCCAGCAGTTTAGAGTGGGCCCCTGCGAAACCCCAGTACTTC | CASSLEWAPAKPQYF
TRBJ2-3 | TRBD2 | TRBV19 | few | TGTGCCAGCCATGCGGCGGGGGACACAGATACGCAGTATTTT | CASHAAGDTDTQYF
TRBJ2-3 | NA | TRBV4-2 | NA | TGTGCCAGCAGCCATGAAGAGGCAGATACGCAGTATTTT | CASSHEEADTQYF
TRBJ1-1 | NA | TRBV29-1 | NA | TGCAGCGTTGCACTAGGGGTGGGCACTGAAGCTTTCTTT | CSVALGVGTEAFF
TRBJ1-5 | NA | TRBV6-2/TRBV6-3 | NA | TGTGCCAGCAGTGGCGAAGGAGGGTGGAATCAGCCCCAGCATTTT | CASSGEGGWNQPQHF
TRBJ2-2 | NA | TRBV3-1/TRBV3-2 | NA | TGTGCCAGCAGCCCAACAGGGTTCGCGAACACCGGGGAGCTGTTTTTT | CASSPTGFANTGELFF
TRBJ2-5 | NA | TRBV3-1/TRBV3-2 | few | TGTGCCAGCAGCCAAGTACCCCAAGAGACCCAGTACTTC | CASSQVPQETQYF
TRBJ1-2 | NA | TRBV27 | NA | TGTGCCAGCAGCTCTGAAAGGGTTGGCGGCTACACCTTC | CASSSERVGGYTF
TRBJ2-2 | TRBD2 | TRBV7-9 | NA | TGTGCCAGCAGACACCGGCGGGAGGTCCACACCGGGGAGCTGTTTTTT | CASRHRREVHTGELFF
TRBJ1-2 | NA | TRBV6-4 | NA | TGTGCCAGCAGTGACTCTGACGGGGCTGGAGCTGGCTACACCTTC | CASSDSDGAGAGYTF
TRBJ1-1 | NA | TRBV21-1 | NA | TGTGCCAGCAGCAAAGGACCCTTGAACACTGAAGCTTTCTTT | CASSKGPLNTEAFF
TRBJ2-5 | TRBD2 | TRBV5-1 | NA | TGCGCCAGCACTCCTGTAGCGGGGGGTGGAGAGACCCAGTACTTC | CASTPVAGGGETQYF
TRBJ1-2 | NA | TRBV19 | NA | TGTGCCAGTAGTATAGTCACTCGCGCAGGGGAACTCTATGGCTACACCTTC | CASSIVTRAGELYGYTF
TRBJ1-1 | NA | TRBV30 | once | TGTGCCTGGAACCCCGTGGGCAGGGCGAACACTGAAGCTTTCTTT | CAWNPVGRANTEAFF
TRBJ2-1 | NA | TRBV5-1 | NA | TGCGCCAGCAGCGACCCTATAGCGTCCAATGAGCAGTTCTTC | CASSDPIASNEQFF
TRBJ2-3 | NA | TRBV12-5 | few | TGTGCTAGTGGTCCCCGAGTGGGGACAGATACGCAGTATTTT | CASGPRVGTDTQYF